This note documents a single T cell receptor beta chain sequence. This sample was included in a study of blood T cell repertoires in COVID-19. Study overall: COVID-19 samples from acute and convalescent phases originated in the United States, Italy and Spain. The cDNA or gDNA used as material had been derived from T cells, B-cell-depleted T cells, or PBMCs.

Original processing methods: Quantification of nucleated cells was approximated via reference gene primer amplification. Assay used: immunoSEQ multiplex PCR; TCRdb lists only in-frame clones, some missing. From that table come the V and J calls and clone size; the DNA was used to work out D and trimming. The table lists roughly 190,000 clones, around nine tenths of them singletons, with under 25% in the top ten. Germline CDR1 MNHEY, CDR2 SVGAGI. The CDR3 is made up of 13 amino acids. The V end was cut by 5 bases, the J end by 1 base, with 8 bases between. The chain is built from TRBV6-5 and TRBJ1-1; no clear D. Sequences were obtained from peripheral blood. The receptor was derived from a man aged 55-75 years with active or convalescent COVID-19. The CDR3: CASSLRENTEAFF. For the CDR3, the DNA is TGTGCCAGCAGTCTACGGGAGAACACTGAAGCTTTCTTT.